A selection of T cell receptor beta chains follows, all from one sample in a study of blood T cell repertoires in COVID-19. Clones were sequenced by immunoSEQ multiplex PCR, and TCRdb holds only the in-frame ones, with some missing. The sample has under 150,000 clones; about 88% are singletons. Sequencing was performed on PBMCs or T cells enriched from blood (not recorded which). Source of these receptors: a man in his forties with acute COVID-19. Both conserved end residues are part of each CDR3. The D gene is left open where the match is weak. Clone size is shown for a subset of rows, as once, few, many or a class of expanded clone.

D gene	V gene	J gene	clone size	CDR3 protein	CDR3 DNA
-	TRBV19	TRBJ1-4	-	CASSPARADNEKLFF	TGTGCCAGTAGCCCCGCGAGGGCAGATAATGAAAAACTGTTTTTT
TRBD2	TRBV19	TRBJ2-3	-	CASSPSLAGGADTQYF	TGTGCCAGTAGTCCATCTCTCGCGGGAGGGGCAGATACGCAGTATTTT
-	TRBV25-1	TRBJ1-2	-	CASSEYVRESGYTF	TGTGCCAGCAGTGAATATGTCAGGGAAAGTGGCTACACCTTC
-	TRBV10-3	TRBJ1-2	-	CAISELQENYGYTF	TGTGCCATCAGTGAATTACAAGAAAACTATGGCTACACCTTC
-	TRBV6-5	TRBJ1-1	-	CASSYRGGTEAFF	TGTGCCAGCAGTTACAGGGGCGGCACTGAAGCTTTCTTT
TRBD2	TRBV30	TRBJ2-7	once	CAWSGGAVPSYEQYF	TGTGCCTGGTCGGGGGGGGCAGTTCCATCCTACGAGCAGTACTTC
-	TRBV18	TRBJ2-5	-	CASSPPHTRETQYF	TGTGCCAGCTCACCACCTCACACAAGAGAGACCCAGTACTTC
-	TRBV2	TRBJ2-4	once	CASAVSKNIQYF	TGTGCCAGCGCGGTTTCCAAAAACATTCAGTACTTC
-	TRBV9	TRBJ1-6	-	CASSVGRDSPLHF	TGTGCCAGCAGCGTAGGGAGGGATTCACCCCTCCACTTT
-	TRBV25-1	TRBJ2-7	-	CASSEYDSSYEQYF	TGTGCCAGCAGTGAATATGACAGCTCCTACGAGCAGTACTTC
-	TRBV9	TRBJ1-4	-	CASSAGVATNEKLFF	TGTGCCAGCAGCGCAGGGGTTGCAACTAATGAAAAACTGTTTTTT
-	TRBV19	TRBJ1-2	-	CASSSLRGGDYGYTF	TGTGCCAGTAGTAGCCTCAGGGGAGGGGACTATGGCTACACCTTC
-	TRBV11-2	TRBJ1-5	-	CASSFRGRESNQPQHF	TGTGCCAGCAGCTTCAGAGGCAGAGAGAGCAATCAGCCCCAGCATTTT
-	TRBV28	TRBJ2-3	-	CASRIPGSTDTQYF	TGTGCCAGCAGAATCCCGGGGTCCACAGATACGCAGTATTTT
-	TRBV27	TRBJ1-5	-	CASSYDRFNQPQHF	TGTGCCAGCAGTTACGACAGGTTTAATCAGCCCCAGCATTTT
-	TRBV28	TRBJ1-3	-	CASSLLAGTTIYF	TGTGCCAGCAGTTTATTGGCGGGGACCACCATATATTTT
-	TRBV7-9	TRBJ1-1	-	CASSPQTGSGTEAFF	TGTGCCAGCAGCCCTCAGACAGGTTCGGGGACTGAAGCTTTCTTT
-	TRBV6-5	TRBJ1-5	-	CASSYGGQPNQPQHF	TGTGCCAGCAGTTACGGAGGACAGCCTAATCAGCCCCAGCATTTT
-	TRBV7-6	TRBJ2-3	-	CASSLGTGRGDTQYF	TGTGCCAGCAGCTTAGGGACAGGGAGGGGAGATACGCAGTATTTT
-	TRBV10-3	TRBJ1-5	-	CAINPGPEDQPQHF	TGTGCCATCAATCCGGGCCCGGAGGATCAGCCCCAGCATTTT
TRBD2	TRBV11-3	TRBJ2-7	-	CASSLSSGSHYEQYF	TGTGCCAGCAGCCTTAGTAGCGGGAGTCACTACGAGCAGTACTTC
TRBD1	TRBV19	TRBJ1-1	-	CASSLETGWEVKAFF	TGTGCCAGTAGCCTAGAGACAGGGTGGGAGGTAAAAGCTTTCTTT
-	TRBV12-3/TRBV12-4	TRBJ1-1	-	CASVRERGEAFF	TGTGCCAGCGTCAGGGAAAGAGGTGAAGCTTTCTTT
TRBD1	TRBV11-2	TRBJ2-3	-	CASSLVRGLTDTQYF	TGTGCCAGCAGCTTAGTTAGGGGGCTGACAGATACGCAGTATTTT
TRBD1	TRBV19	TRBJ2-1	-	CASSLQGAYNEQFF	TGTGCCAGTAGCCTACAGGGGGCCTACAATGAGCAGTTCTTC
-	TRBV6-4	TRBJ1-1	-	CASSDSGQTYTEAFF	TGTGCCAGCAGTGACTCAGGACAGACTTACACTGAAGCTTTCTTT
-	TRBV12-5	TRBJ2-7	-	CASGPLADSGEQYF	TGTGCTAGTGGACCACTTGCCGATAGCGGCGAGCAGTACTTC
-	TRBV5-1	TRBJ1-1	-	CASSKDSTEAFF	TGCGCCAGCAGCAAGGACAGTACTGAAGCTTTCTTT
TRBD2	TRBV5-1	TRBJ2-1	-	CASTLRGGGEQFF	TGCGCCAGCACCCTTCGCGGGGGTGGCGAGCAGTTCTTC
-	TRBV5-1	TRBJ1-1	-	CASSRRTQENTEAFF	TGCGCCAGCAGCCGTCGTACACAGGAGAACACTGAAGCTTTCTTT
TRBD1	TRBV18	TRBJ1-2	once	CASSVTGDYGYTF	TGTGCCAGCTCAGTGACAGGGGATTATGGCTACACCTTC
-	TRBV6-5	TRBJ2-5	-	CASSRGAGQETQYF	TGTGCCAGCAGCCGGGGGGCAGGGCAAGAGACCCAGTACTTC
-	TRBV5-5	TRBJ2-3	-	CASSLAQEADTQYF	TGTGCCAGCAGCTTGGCACAGGAAGCAGATACGCAGTATTTT
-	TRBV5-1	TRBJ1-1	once	CASSWGHGGPTEAFF	TGCGCCAGCAGCTGGGGGCACGGGGGGCCCACTGAAGCTTTCTTT
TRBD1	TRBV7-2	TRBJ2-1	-	CASSLTPPGGVNEQFF	TGTGCCAGCAGCTTAACCCCCCCAGGGGGTGTGAATGAGCAGTTCTTC
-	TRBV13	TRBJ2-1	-	CASSSIPIEQFF	TGTGCCAGCAGCTCCATCCCTATAGAGCAGTTCTTC
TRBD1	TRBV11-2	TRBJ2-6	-	CASSLVTGFGANVLTF	TGTGCCAGCAGCTTAGTGACAGGGTTCGGGGCCAACGTCCTGACTTTC
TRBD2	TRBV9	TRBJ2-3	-	CASDGGTSTDTQYF	TGTGCCAGCGACGGGGGGACTAGCACAGATACGCAGTATTTT
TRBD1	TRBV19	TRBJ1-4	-	CASSQGGDTNEKLFF	TGTGCCAGTAGTCAGGGGGGAGACACTAATGAAAAACTGTTTTTT
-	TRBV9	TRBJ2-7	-	CASSASTTGPGSSYEQYF	TGTGCCAGCAGCGCCTCCACGACAGGACCTGGAAGCTCCTACGAGCAGTACTTC
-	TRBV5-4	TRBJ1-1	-	CASSWGEGNTEAFF	TGTGCCAGCAGCTGGGGGGAGGGAAACACTGAAGCTTTCTTT
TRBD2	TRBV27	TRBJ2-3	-	CASSTSGNGGGTDTQYF	TGTGCCAGCTCCACTAGCGGGAATGGGGGAGGCACAGATACGCAGTATTTT
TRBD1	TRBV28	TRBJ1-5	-	CATEGDRVNQPQHF	TGTGCCACGGAAGGGGACAGAGTTAATCAGCCCCAGCATTTT
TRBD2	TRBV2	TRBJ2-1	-	CASMTSREGRGEQFF	TGTGCCAGCATGACATCGCGGGAGGGACGGGGAGAGCAGTTCTTC
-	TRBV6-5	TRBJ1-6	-	CASRSLAGSPLHF	TGTGCCAGCAGGAGCCTTGCAGGTTCACCCCTCCACTTT
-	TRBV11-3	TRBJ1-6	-	CASSQTGPPCPLHF	TGTGCCAGCAGCCAAACAGGGCCCCCCTGCCCCCTCCACTTT
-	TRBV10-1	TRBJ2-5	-	CASSESIRDQETQYF	TGCGCCAGCAGTGAGTCGATCAGGGATCAAGAGACCCAGTACTTC
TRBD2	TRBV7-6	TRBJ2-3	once	CASSLDPAGHTDTQYF	TGTGCCAGCAGCTTAGACCCAGCGGGGCACACAGATACGCAGTATTTT
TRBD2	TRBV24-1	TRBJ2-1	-	CATSDLSGGLAGGTYNEQFF	TGTGCCACCAGTGATTTATCGGGGGGACTAGCGGGAGGGACCTACAATGAGCAGTTCTTC
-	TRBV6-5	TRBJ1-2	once	CASSNTGSDGYTF	TGTGCCAGCAGCAATACAGGGTCAGACGGCTACACCTTC
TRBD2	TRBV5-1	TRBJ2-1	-	CASSPSAGGRREQFF	TGCGCCAGCAGCCCCTCAGCGGGGGGTAGACGTGAGCAGTTCTTC
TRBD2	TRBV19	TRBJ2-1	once	CASLVSGGSYNEQFF	TGTGCCAGCCTCGTTTCAGGCGGGAGCTACAATGAGCAGTTCTTC
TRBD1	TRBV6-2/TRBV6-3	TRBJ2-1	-	CASSRTQGASYNEQFF	TGTGCCAGCAGCCGAACCCAGGGGGCCTCCTACAATGAGCAGTTCTTC
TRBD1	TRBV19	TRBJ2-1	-	CASSRDRGDNEQFF	TGTGCCAGCTCGAGGGACAGGGGGGACAATGAGCAGTTCTTC
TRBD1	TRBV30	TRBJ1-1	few	CAWSPDTGAHTEAFF	TGTGCCTGGAGTCCCGATACAGGGGCCCACACTGAAGCTTTCTTT
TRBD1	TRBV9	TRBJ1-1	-	CASGKQGDTEAFF	TGTGCCAGCGGGAAACAGGGGGACACTGAAGCTTTCTTT
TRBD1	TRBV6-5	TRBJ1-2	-	CASSSRQGAYGYTF	TGTGCCAGCAGTTCTCGACAGGGGGCCTATGGCTACACCTTC
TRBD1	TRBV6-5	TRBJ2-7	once	CASSYSGSGGDEQYF	TGTGCCAGCAGTTACTCGGGGTCAGGGGGCGACGAGCAGTACTTC
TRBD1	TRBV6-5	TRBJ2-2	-	CASGTGPNTGELFF	TGTGCCAGCGGGACAGGGCCGAACACCGGGGAGCTGTTTTTT
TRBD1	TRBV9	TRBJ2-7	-	CASSVGGQGVTYEQYF	TGTGCCAGCAGCGTAGGGGGACAGGGTGTAACCTACGAGCAGTACTTC